This TCR beta chain was retrieved from a study of blood T cell repertoires in COVID-19. Study overall: In each case, the material was cDNA or gDNA derived from T cells, B-cell-depleted T cells, or PBMCs.

The V gene lost 4 bases and the J gene lost 8 bases, with 9 bases spanning the gap. Germline CDR1 and CDR2: LNHNV and YYDKDF (reference sequence). The CDR3 consists of 13 residues. Here immunoSEQ multiplex PCR was the method, and the copy in TCRdb shows in-frame clones only, minus some. The data hold about 120,000 clones, with 65% to 90% observed a single time. Sequenced: peripheral blood. This TCR was recovered from a human donor in a cohort sampled during active COVID-19. This chain connects TRBV15 to TRBJ1-6, with TRBD1 as a possible D gene (6 bases). CDR3 DNA sequence: TGTGCCACCAGCACTCAGGGGCATTCACCCCTCCACTTT. Its translation: CATSTQGHSPLHF.